Included here is one T cell receptor (beta chain) sequence, with context. Its antigen is currently unknown. The data originate from a study of blood T cells in healthy people across ages. As for the study in general: When template switching was applied, about one barcoded beta molecule was captured per two T cells. Study-level results: Roughly linear declines in TCR beta diversity per million T cells occurred with age.

A sample-barcoded 5' primer and a J-beta primer mix were used in a second PCR of about 7 to 12 cycles. TCRdb used MiXCR to reprocess the 5' RACE reads, holding one entry per CDR3 protein. This sample has about 580,000 distinct CDR3 sequences, with less than 60% found just once. Isolation of PBMCs gave at least 6.5 million cells per sample. Germline lookup yields CDR1 MNHEY and CDR2 SVGAGI. The CDR3 covers 15 residues. V lost 2 bases to trimming and J lost 3 bases; unmatched junction nucleotides: 3. The chain employs TRBV6-5 and TRBJ2-3, with 9 nucleotides matching TRBD2. The TCR comes from a man older than 75 in good health. Material for sequencing was blood. The CDR3 loop reads CASSYGREGTDTQYF. The CDR3, as DNA: TGTGCCAGCAGTTACGGGCGGGAGGGGACAGATACGCAGTATTTT.